The present TCR beta chain was sequenced within a study of pediatric ulcerative colitis (dated 2019 in TCRdb). Some background on the complete study: Some 10 newly diagnosed, treatment-naive pediatric ulcerative colitis patients and four non-IBD control children each provided paired blood and rectal samples.

Through the immunoSEQ TRB Survey service, multiplex V and J primers were used to amplify rearranged CDR3 beta regions from genomic DNA. To keep depth equal across samples, survey-level sequencing depth of up to 500,000 reads per sample was applied. The libraries were purified and pooled, then sequenced using Illumina technology. The authors' analysis ran thus. immunoSEQ online tools were used for productive clonality, sample overlap, pairwise scatters, CDR3 beta length, V/D/J gene usage and productiveness. Calculated diversity was defined as the number of unique rearrangements divided by total templates, multiplied by 100, and Shannon and Simpson indices were computed as well. For principal component analysis, Z-score normalized data were analyzed with the R prcomp function and the ggbiplot package. Blood-rectal clonal overlap within each subject was quantified with Morisita's index. Here the immuneACCESS table is served through TCRdb, limited to in-frame sequences with V and J called. Missing clones are a known gap in these copies; in checked studies unresolved V genes cover under half, and the rest lacks a known reason. The V and J calls and clone size were taken over from that table, and D and trimming were inferred from the DNA. In all, the sample holds more than 50,000 clones, and 87% of those were seen once. Clones ranked in the top ten supply around 1.5% of the sample.

Looking up the germline V gene yields CDR1 MDHEN and CDR2 SYDVKM. Trimming removed 6 bases from V and 4 bases from J; the gene matches leave 4 bases unexplained. The CDR3 goes from the cysteine to the phenylalanine over 13 residues. The CDR3 DNA has 39 bases and is translated from base 1. Controls underwent colonoscopy for suspected IBD, had macroscopically and histologically normal endoscopy, and were not diagnosed with IBD within the following year. Blood was sampled at the same time as the colonoscopy. The Wizard kit (Promega) was used to extract genomic DNA from the blood and intestinal samples. About this clone: It has no known antigen specificity. The sample holds no much larger clone one base away, and base qualities are not on file.

Paper-wide results and their limitations: A couple of rectal CDR3 clonotypes turned up in every ulcerative colitis patient but in none of the controls. Only a few individuals were included in the healthy control group, which was small. For technical reasons, substantially fewer templates were yielded by the blood samples of two patients, and these blood samples were excluded from blood-rectal overlap analysis. Because repertoires came from total lymphocyte DNA, patterns in rare subsets such as regulatory T cells may not be reflected. Rectal repertoire features separated controls, mild-moderate and acute severe colitis patients; acute severe colitis showed reduced rectal diversity due to clonal expansions. Compared with controls, ulcerative colitis patients showed significantly higher autologous blood-rectal clonal overlap, a finding that suggests increased T cell trafficking to inflamed tissue.

The receptor comes from a boy aged 5-17 years who was a control in a study of pediatric ulcerative colitis. The chain couples TRBV28 to TRBJ2-5; 8 central bases correspond to TRBD1. The specimen was blood. The CDR3 reads as follows: CASSSTGVETQYF. The DNA reads TGTGCCAGCAGCTCGACAGGGGTAGAGACCCAGTACTTC.